This TCR beta chain was profiled in a study of OX40 agonist ivuxolimab in advanced cancers. Study at large: Cohort: approximately 79% men, mean age approximately 64, aged roughly 23 to 79.

The V end was cut by 11 bases, the J end by 0 bases, with 16 bases between. The CDR3 has 14 amino acids. CDR1 is ENHRY, CDR2 SYGVKD, per germline. Assay: immunoSEQ multiplex PCR; the TCRdb copy retains only in-frame clones and omits some. The repertoire includes some 7,900 clones, approximately 72% of them detected once, and 17% sits in the top ten. The rearrangement links TRBV10-3 to TRBJ1-2, with a weak D call TRBD1 (5 bases). The sequence was collected from an adult with an advanced solid tumor such as melanoma, head and neck, liver or kidney cancer. The specimen was CD4+ or CD8+ T cells sorted from blood, collected in a trial of the OX40 agonist ivuxolimab. The CDR3 nucleotides read TGTGCCTTCCTCAGGGACGGTGCTAACTATGGCTACACCTTC. Translating it yields CAFLRDGANYGYTF.